This record covers a single T cell receptor (beta chain). The antigen is undetermined. The sample is drawn from a study of cytomegalovirus exposure and HLA in healthy donors. Overall study results and limits: Among TCR beta chains of equal frequency, HLA-associated ones were more clonally expanded in a later analysis.

The CDR3 sequence is 15 residues long. Germline V CDR1 and CDR2: LNHDA, SQIVND (reference sequence). V gave up 3 bases and J gave up 3 bases, with 15 bases separating them. The PCR had 60 Vbeta and 13 Jbeta primers. TCRdb keeps only in-frame clones here, not all; method: immunoSEQ multiplex PCR. In the table there are about 140,000 clones, 77% of which are singletons. The TCR comes from a woman aged 45-65 years in good health and CMV-seronegative. The rearrangement uses TRBV19 and TRBJ2-7; D might be TRBD1 (5 bases). Material for sequencing was PBMCs. The CDR3, as DNA: TGTGCCAGTAGTATGGCAGTATGGGGCGACTACGAGCAGTACTTC. Protein sequence: CASSMAVWGDYEQYF. The full variable domain, in which reference TRBV19 and TRBJ2-7 provide the parts outside the CDR3, is DGGITQSPKYLFRKEGQNVTLSCEQNLNHDAMYWYRQDPGQGLRLIYYSQIVNDFQKGDIAEGYSVSREKKESFPLTVTSAQKNPTAFYLCASSMAVWGDYEQYFGPGTRLTVT.